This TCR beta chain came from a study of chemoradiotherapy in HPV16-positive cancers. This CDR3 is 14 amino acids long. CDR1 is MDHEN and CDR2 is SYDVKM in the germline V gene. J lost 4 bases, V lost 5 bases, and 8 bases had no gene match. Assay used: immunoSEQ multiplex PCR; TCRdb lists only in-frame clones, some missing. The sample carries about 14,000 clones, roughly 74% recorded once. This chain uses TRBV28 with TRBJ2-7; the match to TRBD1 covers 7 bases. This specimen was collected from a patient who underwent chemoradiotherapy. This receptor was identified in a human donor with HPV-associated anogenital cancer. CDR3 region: CASSLRDRYYEQYF. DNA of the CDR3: TGTGCCAGCAGTCTCCGGGACAGATATTACGAGCAGTACTTC.